These T cell receptor beta chains were read from a single sample in a study of CD8 T cells in Susac syndrome. MiXCR, applied by TCRdb to the immunoSEQ multiplex PCR reads, yields one record per CDR3 protein. The repertoire holds under 200,000 distinct CDR3 sequences, just over 90% seen once, with more than 0.07% in the top ten. Source material: CD4+ T cells from PBMCs. The receptors shown here come from a human donor in good health. The CDR3 runs from the conserved cysteine through the conserved F or W. D genes are given only for firm matches. Some rows mark clone size as missing; the rest say once, few, many or name a class of expanded clone.

clone_size j_call d_call v_call cdr3_nt cdr3_aa
NA TRBJ2-1 NA TRBV9 TGTGCCAGCAGCCCCGGGGCTAACTCCTACAATGAGCAGTTCTTC CASSPGANSYNEQFF
NA TRBJ2-2 NA TRBV12-3/TRBV12-4 TGTGCCAGCAGGTCGTGGCCCGGGGAGCTGTTTTTT CASRSWPGELFF
NA TRBJ1-3 NA TRBV2 TGTGCCAGCAGTGACGGATTCTCTGGAAACACCATATATTTT CASSDGFSGNTIYF
NA TRBJ2-2 TRBD1 TRBV27 TGTGCCAGCAGACGTGACAGGGTTGGTACCGGGGAGCTGTTTTTT CASRRDRVGTGELFF
NA TRBJ2-5 TRBD1 TRBV7-2 TGTGCCAGCAGCTTCCCGGGACAGCAAGAGACCCAGTACTTC CASSFPGQQETQYF
NA TRBJ2-1 NA TRBV7-9 TGTGCCAGCAGCTTAGCGGGTCCCTCCTACAATGAGCAGTTCTTC CASSLAGPSYNEQFF
NA TRBJ2-5 TRBD2 TRBV18 TGTGCCAGCTCACGCCTCGGGGGGGTACAAGAGACCCAGTACTTC CASSRLGGVQETQYF
NA TRBJ2-5 NA TRBV4-3 TGCGCCAGCAGCCAAGGGGGACGGACACAAGAGACCCAGTACTTC CASSQGGRTQETQYF
NA TRBJ1-1 TRBD1 TRBV20-1 TGCAGTGCTAGAGAATGGGCAGGGGGGGACACTGAAGCTTTCTTT CSAREWAGGDTEAFF
NA TRBJ1-5 NA TRBV2 TGTGCCAGCAGGCGGATGGGTCAGCCCCAGCATTTT CASRRMGQPQHF
once TRBJ1-2 NA TRBV18 TGTGCCAGCTCACCAGTTGGGGGAGGTTTCAACTATGGCTACACCTTC CASSPVGGGFNYGYTF
NA TRBJ2-2 NA TRBV19 TGTGCCAGTAGTGGGGTAGGCTCCAACACCGGGGAGCTGTTTTTT CASSGVGSNTGELFF
NA TRBJ1-1 NA TRBV6-2/TRBV6-3 TGTGCCAGCAGTTACCTTCAGGGGCAGGTAATGAACACTGAAGCTTTCTTT CASSYLQGQVMNTEAFF
NA TRBJ1-1 NA TRBV30 TGTGCCTGGAGTGGTCCGCTCATGAACACTGAAGCTTTCTTT CAWSGPLMNTEAFF
NA TRBJ2-5 NA TRBV28 TGTGCCAGCAGGGTTACTAGAGGGGAGACCCAGTACTTC CASRVTRGETQYF
NA TRBJ2-5 NA TRBV29-1 TGCAGCGTTGAAGAAACGCCGGAGACCCAGTACTTC CSVEETPETQYF
NA TRBJ1-5 NA TRBV19 TGTGCCAGTAGTCCGGACCTGGGGCAGCCCCAGCATTTT CASSPDLGQPQHF
NA TRBJ1-2 TRBD1 TRBV7-2 TGTGCCAGCAGTCCTCGGACAGGGAACTATGGCTACACCTTC CASSPRTGNYGYTF
once TRBJ2-3 NA TRBV6-1 TGTGCCAGCAGTGAACCCGGGACAATGACGGATACGCAGTATTTT CASSEPGTMTDTQYF
NA TRBJ2-5 NA TRBV7-9 TGTGCCAGCAGCCCACTTGAGACCCAGTACTTC CASSPLETQYF
NA TRBJ1-1 NA TRBV6-5 TGTGCCAGCAGTGTAGGGCCCCCAGGGAACAGTGAAGCTTTCTTT CASSVGPPGNSEAFF
NA TRBJ2-7 TRBD1 TRBV6-2/TRBV6-3 TGTGCCAGCACCCCCTCGGGACAGGGGATTTACGAGCAGTACTTC CASTPSGQGIYEQYF
NA TRBJ1-4 NA TRBV28 TGTGCCAGCAGTTTTAACCCCAGGGAGGGTAGTGAAAAACTGTTTTTT CASSFNPREGSEKLFF
NA TRBJ2-1 NA TRBV6-1 TGTGCCAGCAGTGAAAGTTCGGCTGAGCAGTTCTTC CASSESSAEQFF
NA TRBJ2-7 TRBD2 TRBV6-2/TRBV6-3 TGTGCCAGCAGTTCCGGGACTAGCGGTACCTACGAGCAGTACTTC CASSSGTSGTYEQYF
NA TRBJ2-2 NA TRBV5-1 TGCGCCAGCAGCGAGACGGCAGCGAACACCGGGGAGCTGTTTTTT CASSETAANTGELFF
NA TRBJ1-2 NA TRBV7-2 TGTGCCAGCAGCTTAGCAGAAACTAACTATGGCTACACCTTC CASSLAETNYGYTF
few TRBJ2-7 NA TRBV7-8 TGTGCCAGCAGCTTAGGGACACTTTACGAGCAGTACTTC CASSLGTLYEQYF
NA TRBJ1-1 TRBD1 TRBV5-1 TGCGCCAGCAGCTCCTTAACAGGGGCGGTCACTGAAGCTTTCTTT CASSSLTGAVTEAFF
NA TRBJ2-7 TRBD1 TRBV5-1 TGCGCCAGCAGCTACGGACAGGGAGAAAAGCAGTACTTC CASSYGQGEKQYF
NA TRBJ1-1 NA TRBV28 TGTGCCAGCAGGGTAGGGGGGACTGAAGCTTTCTTT CASRVGGTEAFF
once TRBJ2-5 TRBD1 TRBV5-4 TGTGCCAGCAGCGGGGGGGCGGGACAGGGAAAAGAGACCCAGTACTTC CASSGGAGQGKETQYF
NA TRBJ1-1 NA TRBV7-2 TGTGCCAGCAGCTTAGGACAACTAAGCGGAGAAGCTTTCTTT CASSLGQLSGEAFF
NA TRBJ2-3 NA TRBV5-6 TGTGCCAGCAGACTTGACCTGGGACTTCACACAGATACGCAGTATTTT CASRLDLGLHTDTQYF
NA TRBJ1-2 NA TRBV7-6 TGTGCCAGCAGCCCAACACTTAAGAACTATGGCTACACCTTC CASSPTLKNYGYTF
NA TRBJ2-2 NA TRBV23-1 TGCGCCAGCAGTCAAGACACCAACACCGGGGAGCTGTTTTTT CASSQDTNTGELFF
NA TRBJ1-1 NA TRBV14 TGTGCCAGCAGCCTTACCCTGGGCAGTCAGAACACTGAAGCTTTCTTT CASSLTLGSQNTEAFF
NA TRBJ2-1 NA TRBV5-1 TGCGCCAGCCTAGGGACTCCGGGGGTCAATGAGCAGTTCTTC CASLGTPGVNEQFF
NA TRBJ1-2 NA TRBV2 TGTGCCAGCAGCCCCGGCGTCTATGGCTACACCTTC CASSPGVYGYTF
NA TRBJ2-1 TRBD1 TRBV2 TGTGCCAGCAGTGAACGACAGGGTGTAGATGAGCAGTTCTTC CASSERQGVDEQFF
NA TRBJ2-7 TRBD1 TRBV3-1 TGTGCCAGCAGCCAAGGGGGGACAGGGGGAGCCGAGCAGTACTTC CASSQGGTGGAEQYF
NA TRBJ2-2 TRBD1 TRBV9 TGTGCCAGCAGCGTAGTAGTTTCCCCCGACAGGGTGAACACCGGGGAGCTGTTTTTT CASSVVVSPDRVNTGELFF
NA TRBJ2-3 NA TRBV29-1 TGCAGCGTTTCCCGGACAGATAGCACAGATACGCAGTATTTT CSVSRTDSTDTQYF